The 21 T cell receptor beta chains in this list originate from one sample, sequenced in a study of identical twins. TCRdb independently ran MiXCR on the 5' RACE reads; one entry per CDR3 protein. Of roughly 350,000 distinct CDR3 sequences listed, over 9% are singletons. These data also formed part of another study, on yellow fever vaccine responses in identical twins.

What was sequenced was CD8+ T cells sorted from blood. The receptors originated from a woman younger than 35 in good health.

In this sample, this clonotype is medium-sized. This chain joins TRBV9 and TRBJ2-2; 7 nucleotides match TRBD1. Germline CDR1 reads SGDLS; CDR2 reads YYNGEE. The CDR3 runs 16 residues. V dropped 3 bases and J dropped 0; count of bases not matched to a gene: 5. The CDR3 DNA reads TGTGCCAGCAGCGCCGGACAGGTTTCGAACACCGGGGAGCTGTTTTTT. As protein: CASSAGQVSNTGELFF.

V gene TRBV15 combines with J gene TRBJ2-1, with D possibly matching TRBD2 (6 bases). The germline V and J ends were trimmed by 1 base and 1 base, with 14 bases remaining between them. The CDR3 is 17 residues long. Germline V gene lookup returns CDR1 LNHNV and CDR2 YYDKDF (reference sequence). The CDR3 spells CATSRVLAVRSYNEQFF. CDR3 in DNA: TGTGCCACCAGCAGAGTTTTAGCGGTGAGGTCCTACAATGAGCAGTTCTTC.

A few counts support this clonotype. The chain combines TRBV11-2 with TRBJ2-3; possible D gene TRBD2, 7 bases. Trimming cost V 0 bases and J 2 bases, with 18 bases left between them. This CDR3 comprises 18 residues. Germline V gives CDR1 SGHAT, CDR2 FQNNGV. CDR3 nucleotides: TGTGCCAGCAGCTTAGATCGGGGGGCAGGGTTTTCCACAGATACGCAGTATTTT. It is translated as CASSLDRGAGFSTDTQYF.

This clonotype was seen repeatedly, ten times or more. The rearrangement joins TRBV19 to TRBJ1-2; 7 nucleotides align to TRBD1. Losses at the gene ends were 11 bases for V and 1 base for J; bases not matched to a gene: 4. CDR1 LNHDA and CDR2 SQIVND come from the germline V gene (reference sequence). The CDR3 has 12 amino acids. CDR3 region: CASRDSNYGYTF. DNA of the CDR3: TGTGCCTCCCGGGACAGTAACTATGGCTACACCTTC.

This clonotype was seen a few times. The J gene is TRBJ2-1, the V gene TRBV13; perhaps TRBD1 as D (5 bases). This CDR3 spans 15 amino acids. In germline, CDR1 is PRHDT, CDR2 FYEKMQ (reference sequence). V was clipped by 1 base and J by 4 bases, with 11 bases between them. CDR3 residues: CASSLEGRTYNEQFF. As DNA, the CDR3 is TGTGCCAGCAGCTTAGAGGGGCGAACGTACAATGAGCAGTTCTTC.

The gene calls are TRBV6-1 and TRBJ1-5; the D gene is possibly TRBD1 (5 bases). This CDR3 has 15 amino acids. Germline CDR1 MNHNS, CDR2 SASEGT. Trimming removed 6 bases from V and 0 bases from J, with 12 bases in between. Written as DNA, the CDR3 is TGTGCCAGCAGCCCCGGGGCGGCTAGCAATCAGCCCCAGCATTTT. It yields the protein CASSPGAASNQPQHF.

This clonotype was recorded many times. The genes are TRBV29-1 and TRBJ2-3; D is possibly TRBD2 (5 bases). CDR1 SQVTM and CDR2 ANQGSEA come from the germline V gene. The CDR3 spans 18 residues. With 7 bases removed from V and 2 bases from J, the gap between germline ends came to 28 bases. DNA for the CDR3: TGCAGCGCTACGCAGATCAGCGACCGGGGATTTTACACAGATACGCAGTATTTT. Residues: CSATQISDRGFYTDTQYF.

In this sample, this clonotype turned up a few times. The junction departs from germline at one end; a sequencing error may be responsible. The chain has TRBV2 and TRBJ1-1, with TRBD1 identical over 9 bases. The CDR3 has 14 residues. CDR1 and CDR2 from the germline V gene are SNHLY and FYNNEI. The CDR3 sequence is CASRLGQGNAEAFF. The CDR3 nucleotides are TGTGCCAGCAGACTCGGACAGGGGAACGCTGAAGCTTTCTTT.

V gene TRBV6-5 combines with J gene TRBJ2-3, with a possible D match to TRBD2 (5 bases). The V gene's germline CDR1 is MNHEY and CDR2 SVGAGI. Trimming took 4 bases from V and 1 from J, leaving 18 bases between them. This CDR3 spans 17 amino acids. The chain's CDR3 is CASSLVASPEGTDTQYF. DNA for the CDR3: TGTGCCAGCAGTTTGGTTGCTAGCCCCGAAGGCACAGATACGCAGTATTTT.

This chain links TRBV9 with TRBJ2-2; 8 nucleotides align to TRBD2. The germline CDR1 and CDR2 sequences are SGDLS and YYNGEE. After removal of 0 bases from V and 5 bases from J, the junction contained 9 bases not matched to a gene. This CDR3 contains 17 residues. The CDR3 loop is CASSVEVSGSWTGELFF. CDR3 nucleotides: TGTGCCAGCAGCGTAGAAGTCAGCGGGAGCTGGACCGGGGAGCTGTTTTTT.

This clonotype was seen many times. This sequence joins TRBV3-1 and TRBJ2-3; 10 bases fit TRBD2. CDR1 and CDR2 (germline): LGHDT, YNNKEL (reference sequence). Trimming removed 1 base from V and 5 bases from J; junction bases left unmatched: 3. The CDR3 runs 15 residues. The CDR3 sequence is CASSQGTSGIDTQYF. The CDR3 DNA sequence: TGTGCCAGCAGCCAAGGGACTAGCGGTATAGATACGCAGTATTTT.

This chain links TRBV9 with TRBJ2-1, with 7 positions matching TRBD1. The V and J ends lost 4 bases and 8 bases, in that order; junction bases with no gene match: 12. Germline values: CDR1 SGDLS, CDR2 YYNGEE. The CDR3 is 15 amino acids. This CDR3 is CASSPRQGGFYEQFF. The CDR3, as DNA: TGTGCCAGCAGCCCTCGACAGGGTGGTTTTTATGAGCAGTTCTTC.

The genes are TRBV13 and TRBJ2-7; 7 bases agree with TRBD2. With V trimmed by 4 bases and J by 5 bases, 8 bases remained unmatched. The germline V gene has CDR1 PRHDT and CDR2 FYEKMQ (reference sequence). The CDR3 has 14 amino acids. The CDR3 loop is CASSSRLSGNEQYF. CDR3 in DNA: TGTGCCAGCAGCTCCCGGTTGAGCGGGAACGAGCAGTACTTC. Variable domain in full (rest from reference TRBV13 and TRBJ2-7): AAGVIQSPRHLIKEKRETATLKCYPIPRHDTVYWYQQGPGQDPQFLISFYEKMQSDKGSIPDRFSAQQFSDYHSELNMSSLELGDSALYFCASSSRLSGNEQYFGPGTRLTVT.

The table lists this clonotype with a few counts. The gene calls are TRBV15 and TRBJ1-1, with D possibly being TRBD1 (6 bases). V shed 4 bases and J shed 11 bases, with 14 bases lying between them. Looked up from germline, CDR1 is LNHNV and CDR2 is YYDKDF (reference sequence). This CDR3 has 12 amino acids. The CDR3 DNA follows: TGTGCCACCAGCAAGGGGGGGGTTTTCGCTTTCTTT. Encoded protein: CATSKGGVFAFF.

J is TRBJ2-3 and V is TRBV6-1; 12 bases map to TRBD2. V trimming: 7 bases; J trimming: 2 bases; junction bases outside the gene matches: 4. The CDR3 sequence is 15 residues long. Germline V gives CDR1 MNHNS, CDR2 SASEGT. DNA of the CDR3: TGTGCCAGCAACCGACTAGCGGGGGACACAGATACGCAGTATTTT. It codes for CASNRLAGDTDTQYF.

A few counts support this clonotype. The chain has TRBV7-9 and TRBJ2-1; weak D call: TRBD1 (6 bases). CDR3 length equals 14 residues. Germline V gene data show CDR1 as SEHNR and CDR2 as FQNEAQ (reference sequence). Deletions cut 2 bases from V and 7 bases from J, with 12 bases between. CDR3 in amino acids: CASSLSPGANEQFF. CDR3 sequence (DNA): TGTGCCAGCAGCTTATCTCCAGGGGCGAATGAGCAGTTCTTC. The whole variable domain, remainder taken from reference TRBV7-9 and TRBJ2-1, is DTGVSQNPRHKITKRGQNVTFRCDPISEHNRLYWYRQTLGQGPEFLTYFQNEAQLEKSRLLSDRFSAERPKGSFSTLEIQRTEQGDSAMYLCASSLSPGANEQFFGPGTRLTVL.

Only a few counts were recorded for this clonotype. V usage is TRBV6-1 and J usage is TRBJ2-2; 10 bases agree with TRBD1. Trimming removed 5 bases from V and 5 bases from J; junction bases left unmatched: 5. Per the germline V gene, CDR1 is MNHNS and CDR2 is SASEGT. The CDR3 is 15 amino acids. The CDR3: CASSLRTGGTGELFF. The CDR3 DNA follows: TGTGCCAGCAGTCTCCGGACAGGGGGGACCGGGGAGCTGTTTTTT.

This clonotype appeared many times. This chain links TRBV5-1 with TRBJ2-1; no clear D. Germline V gene sequence: CDR1 SGHRS, CDR2 YFSETQ. CDR3 size: 14 residues. Between the trimmed V and J ends, which lost 7 bases and 5 bases, there was a span of 16 bases. The CDR3 spells CASHRAHYDNEQFF. The CDR3 bases are TGCGCCAGCCACCGGGCCCACTACGACAATGAGCAGTTCTTC.

The chain recombines TRBV3-1 with TRBJ2-5; D ambiguous. Germline V gene data show CDR1 as LGHDT and CDR2 as YNNKEL (reference sequence). The V and J ends lost 0 bases and 0 bases respectively, with 11 bases between them. The CDR3 spans 16 residues. The CDR3 reads CASSQDGREYQETQYF. CDR3 bases: TGTGCCAGCAGCCAAGATGGGCGAGAGTACCAAGAGACCCAGTACTTC.

Only a few counts were recorded for this clonotype. The V call is TRBV19, the J call TRBJ2-1; D unresolved. Trimming shortened V by 3 bases and J by 0 bases, and 9 bases separated the two germline ends. The CDR3 is 15 amino acids. Looked up from germline, CDR1 is LNHDA and CDR2 is SQIVND (reference sequence). The chain's CDR3 is CASSIGISSYNEQFF. The CDR3 bases are TGTGCCAGTAGTATTGGAATCAGCTCCTACAATGAGCAGTTCTTC.

The genes are TRBV2 and TRBJ2-7, with TRBD1 matching 11 bases. Per germline, CDR1 SNHLY and CDR2 FYNNEI. This CDR3 comprises 15 residues. Trimming removed 6 bases from V and 1 base from J; junction bases left unmatched: 5. CDR3 protein: CASRVGQGVSYEQYV. CDR3 nucleotides: TGTGCCAGCAGGGTGGGACAGGGGGTATCCTACGAGCAGTACGTC.